Listed below are T cell receptor beta chains from one sample, sequenced in a study of early T cells in non-severe SARS-CoV-2 infection. TCRdb fed the 5' RACE reads into MiXCR, producing one record per CDR3 protein. The repertoire includes 55,000 to 70,000 distinct CDR3 sequences, 5.6% of them detected once, and 6.5% to 8.5% sits in the top ten. The source material was whole blood. The receptors shown here come from an adult who was a healthcare worker with PCR-confirmed SARS-CoV-2 infection or an uninfected control (not recorded which). CDR3s include the opening cysteine and the closing phenylalanine or tryptophan. Fields, in order: CDR3 length, clone size, V gene, J gene, D gene, CDR3 DNA, CDR3 protein. D genes are given only for firm matches. The size field is filled for only some rows; it gives once, few, many or a size class.

length: 17
size: NA
V: TRBV11-2
J: TRBJ1-6
D: NA
DNA: TGTGCCAGCAGCTTAATTATAAAGGACGGAGTAAATTCACCCCTCCACTTT
CDR3: CASSLIIKDGVNSPLHF

length: 14
size: many
V: TRBV27
J: TRBJ1-6
D: NA
DNA: TGTGCCAGCAGTTTCTCCAACAGGAATTCACCCCTCCACTTT
CDR3: CASSFSNRNSPLHF

length: 13
size: few
V: TRBV6-1
J: TRBJ1-2
D: NA
DNA: TGTGCCAGCAGTCACGGGGAGGCCTATGGCTACACCTTC
CDR3: CASSHGEAYGYTF

length: 15
size: medium-sized
V: TRBV15
J: TRBJ2-3
D: NA
DNA: TGTGCCACCAGCAGGGAGGGAGTGAGCGCAGATACGCAGTATTTT
CDR3: CATSREGVSADTQYF

length: 14
size: many
V: TRBV6-5
J: TRBJ1-1
D: NA
DNA: TGTGCCAGCAGTTACTCCTCCTTCGGGGCTGAAGCTTTCTTT
CDR3: CASSYSSFGAEAFF

length: 15
size: many
V: TRBV11-2
J: TRBJ2-1
D: NA
DNA: TGTGCCAGCAGCTTAGATAACGTGTTTCGGAATGAGCAGTTCTTC
CDR3: CASSLDNVFRNEQFF

length: 12
size: NA
V: TRBV5-4
J: TRBJ2-1
D: NA
DNA: TGTGCCAGTCGTGTCGCCTACAATGAGCAGTTCTTC
CDR3: CASRVAYNEQFF

length: 15
size: NA
V: TRBV7-9
J: TRBJ2-5
D: NA
DNA: TGTGCCAGCAGCGCCCGAAGGGACTACCAAGAGACCCAGTACTTC
CDR3: CASSARRDYQETQYF

length: 14
size: few
V: TRBV19
J: TRBJ1-1
D: NA
DNA: TGTGCCAGTAGTATGGGCCGGTTGAACACTGAAGCTTTCTTT
CDR3: CASSMGRLNTEAFF

length: 14
size: NA
V: TRBV9
J: TRBJ2-3
D: NA
DNA: TGTGCCAGCAGCCCGGGGACCTACACAGATACGCAGTATTTT
CDR3: CASSPGTYTDTQYF

length: 13
size: many
V: TRBV20-1
J: TRBJ1-5
D: NA
DNA: TGCAGTGCAGTCCCAGGGCCCAATCAGCCCCAGCATTTT
CDR3: CSAVPGPNQPQHF

length: 14
size: few
V: TRBV7-2
J: TRBJ2-7
D: NA
DNA: TGTGCCAGCAGCCTTTCGACAAAATCCTACGAGCAGTACTTC
CDR3: CASSLSTKSYEQYF

length: 15
size: many
V: TRBV2
J: TRBJ1-3
D: NA
DNA: TGTGCCAGCAGACGCCGGACCGACTCTGGAAACACCATATATTTT
CDR3: CASRRRTDSGNTIYF

length: 14
size: few
V: TRBV29-1
J: TRBJ2-7
D: NA
DNA: TGCAGCGTTGTTACCCTCAGGGCGTCCTACGAGCAGTACTTC
CDR3: CSVVTLRASYEQYF

length: 15
size: few
V: TRBV7-6
J: TRBJ2-2
D: TRBD2
DNA: TGTGCCAGCAGCCTTCGACTAGCGGATGGCGGGGAGCTGTTTTTT
CDR3: CASSLRLADGGELFF

length: 16
size: many
V: TRBV27
J: TRBJ2-5
D: TRBD1
DNA: TGTGCCAGCAGTTTGCGTCCCCAGGGGGCAGCGGAGACCCAGTACTTC
CDR3: CASSLRPQGAAETQYF

length: 15
size: many
V: TRBV12-3/TRBV12-4
J: TRBJ1-5
D: NA
DNA: TGTGCCAGCAGTTTTGGAGGGACTAGCAATCAGCCCCAGCATTTT
CDR3: CASSFGGTSNQPQHF

length: 15
size: few
V: TRBV20-1
J: TRBJ2-3
D: TRBD1
DNA: TGCAGTGCTTGGCGGAGGGACAGGGGGCGGGATACGCAGTATTTT
CDR3: CSAWRRDRGRDTQYF

length: 13
size: NA
V: TRBV20-1
J: TRBJ1-6
D: NA
DNA: TGCAGTGCTAGAGCCGGGACCAATTCACCCCTCCACTTT
CDR3: CSARAGTNSPLHF

length: 14
size: NA
V: TRBV5-6
J: TRBJ1-2
D: TRBD1
DNA: TGTGCCAGCAGCTTGACAGGGGGCTCCTATGGCTACACCTTC
CDR3: CASSLTGGSYGYTF

length: 16
size: NA
V: TRBV12-3/TRBV12-4
J: TRBJ1-6
D: NA
DNA: TGTGCCAGCAGCCTGCAGCCAGGGTTCTATAATTCACCCCTCCACTTT
CDR3: CASSLQPGFYNSPLHF

length: 14
size: many
V: TRBV24-1
J: TRBJ1-5
D: NA
DNA: TGTGCCACCAGTGATTCCAGGGGTAGCCAGCCCCAGCATTTT
CDR3: CATSDSRGSQPQHF

length: 14
size: medium-sized
V: TRBV6-5
J: TRBJ1-2
D: NA
DNA: TGTGCCAGCAGCTCTCGGACGGCCCTATATGGCTACACCTTC
CDR3: CASSSRTALYGYTF

length: 15
size: many
V: TRBV20-1
J: TRBJ1-6
D: TRBD1
DNA: TGCAGTGCGAGACAGGGGGCTGGTGATAATTCACCCCTCCACTTT
CDR3: CSARQGAGDNSPLHF

length: 11
size: many
V: TRBV7-2
J: TRBJ2-5
D: NA
DNA: TGTGCCAGCAGCTTCTTTGAGACCCAGTACTTC
CDR3: CASSFFETQYF

length: 15
size: many
V: TRBV7-9
J: TRBJ1-4
D: NA
DNA: TGTGCCAGCAGCTTCCCCGGGACACGGAGTGGGGAACTGTTTTTT
CDR3: CASSFPGTRSGELFF

length: 15
size: many
V: TRBV20-1
J: TRBJ2-1
D: TRBD1
DNA: TGCAGTGCTAGAGATTTAGGGACAGGGGGCAATGAGCAGTTCTTC
CDR3: CSARDLGTGGNEQFF

length: 14
size: many
V: TRBV12-3/TRBV12-4
J: TRBJ2-7
D: NA
DNA: TGTGCCAGCAGTCCGGGACAAGGGGTAGGGGAGCAGTACTTC
CDR3: CASSPGQGVGEQYF

length: 12
size: many
V: TRBV11-2
J: TRBJ2-7
D: TRBD2
DNA: TGTGCCAGCAGCCCCGGGGGGTACGAGCAGTACTTC
CDR3: CASSPGGYEQYF

length: 16
size: few
V: TRBV5-1
J: TRBJ2-3
D: TRBD2
DNA: TGCGCCAGCAGCTTGGAGCCTAGCGGGAGCACAGATACGCAGTATTTT
CDR3: CASSLEPSGSTDTQYF